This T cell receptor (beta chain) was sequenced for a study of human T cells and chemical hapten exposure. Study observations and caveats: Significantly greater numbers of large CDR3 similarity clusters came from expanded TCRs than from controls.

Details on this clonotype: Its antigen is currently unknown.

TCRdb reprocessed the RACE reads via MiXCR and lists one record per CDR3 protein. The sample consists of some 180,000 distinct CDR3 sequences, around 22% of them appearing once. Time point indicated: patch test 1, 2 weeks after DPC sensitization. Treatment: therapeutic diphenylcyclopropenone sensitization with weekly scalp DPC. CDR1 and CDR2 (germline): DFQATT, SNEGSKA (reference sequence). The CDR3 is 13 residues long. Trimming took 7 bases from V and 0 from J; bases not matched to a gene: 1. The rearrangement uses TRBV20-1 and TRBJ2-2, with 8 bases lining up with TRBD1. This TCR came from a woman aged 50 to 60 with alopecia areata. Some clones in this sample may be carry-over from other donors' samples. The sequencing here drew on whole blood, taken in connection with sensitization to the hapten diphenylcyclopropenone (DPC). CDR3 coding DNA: TGCAGTGTGGACAGGGCGAACACCGGGGAGCTGTTTTTT. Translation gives CSVDRANTGELFF.